This is a list of T cell receptor beta chains from one sample in a study of blood T cell repertoires in COVID-19. Sequencing was performed with immunoSEQ multiplex PCR; in TCRdb, only in-frame clones are kept and a portion is missing. The sample records roughly 300,000 clones, 86% being singletons. Sequencing was performed on peripheral blood. All receptors come from a woman aged 30 to 39 with COVID-19, enrolled during active disease. Both conserved end residues are part of each CDR3. The order of the fields is V gene, D gene, J gene, clone size, CDR3 DNA, CDR3 protein. D genes are given only for firm matches. Some rows have no size entry. The others give once, few or many, or a class for an expanded clone.

v_gene: TRBV10-2; d_gene: TRBD1; j_gene: TRBJ2-2; abundance: -; CDR3nt: TGCGCCAGCAAGGACAGGGGGTGGGGAAACACCGGGGAGCTGTTTTTT; CDR3aa: CASKDRGWGNTGELFF
v_gene: TRBV19; d_gene: -; j_gene: TRBJ1-3; abundance: -; CDR3nt: TGTGCCAGTAGTATCGGTACTACAACTGGAAACACCATATATTTT; CDR3aa: CASSIGTTTGNTIYF
v_gene: TRBV6-5; d_gene: TRBD2; j_gene: TRBJ2-7; abundance: -; CDR3nt: TGTGCCAGCAGTTACTCTAGCGGGGGAATCTACGAGCAGTACTTC; CDR3aa: CASSYSSGGIYEQYF
v_gene: TRBV15; d_gene: TRBD2; j_gene: TRBJ2-1; abundance: -; CDR3nt: TGTGCCACCAGCAGGTTCGGACTAGCGGGGGGGGAGAGTGAGCAGTTCTTC; CDR3aa: CATSRFGLAGGESEQFF
v_gene: TRBV6-5; d_gene: -; j_gene: TRBJ2-2; abundance: -; CDR3nt: TGTGCCAGCAGTTACCAGGGGGGTAGCCGCGGGGAGCTGTTTTTT; CDR3aa: CASSYQGGSRGELFF
v_gene: TRBV5-8; d_gene: -; j_gene: TRBJ1-5; abundance: -; CDR3nt: TGTGCCAGCAGCCGAGGAGTCCTCTATAGCAATCAGCCCCAGCATTTT; CDR3aa: CASSRGVLYSNQPQHF
v_gene: TRBV10-1; d_gene: TRBD1; j_gene: TRBJ2-7; abundance: -; CDR3nt: TGCGCCAGCAGTGAGCGTACGGGACAGGGGCACTACGAGCAGTACTTC; CDR3aa: CASSERTGQGHYEQYF
v_gene: TRBV6-5; d_gene: -; j_gene: TRBJ1-2; abundance: many; CDR3nt: TGTGCCAGCGGCACCTACCCGGGAGTGCTTGGCTACACCTTC; CDR3aa: CASGTYPGVLGYTF
v_gene: TRBV25-1; d_gene: -; j_gene: TRBJ2-3; abundance: -; CDR3nt: TGTGCCAGCAGTGAATCTCGGCTTAGCGGAACCACAGATACGCAGTATTTT; CDR3aa: CASSESRLSGTTDTQYF
v_gene: TRBV19; d_gene: -; j_gene: TRBJ1-1; abundance: -; CDR3nt: TGTGCCAGTAGTGGTCCGGGGGAGAACACTGAAGCTTTCTTT; CDR3aa: CASSGPGENTEAFF